This T cell receptor beta chain emerged from a study of blood T cells in healthy people across ages. This clonotype was seen a handful of times. A second PCR of 7 to 11 cycles used a sample-barcoded 5' primer and a J-beta primer mix. TCRdb used MiXCR to reprocess the 5' RACE reads, holding one entry per CDR3 protein. The sample has about a million distinct CDR3 sequences, under 40% seen once; the top ten hold about an eighth. J gave up 5 bases and V 4 bases, and 7 bases lay outside the gene matches. CDR1 and CDR2 from the germline V gene are SQVTM and ANQGSEA. This CDR3 contains 13 residues. The source material was blood. The J gene is TRBJ1-1, the V gene TRBV29-1; 7 nucleotides agree with TRBD1. The TCR originated in a man younger than 35 in good health. The DNA for the CDR3 is TGCAGCGTTGCGAGACAGGGCGGAACTGAAGCTTTCTTT. This gives the protein CSVARQGGTEAFF.